A single T cell receptor beta chain is shown here with its context. What it recognizes is unknown. The data stem from a study of siplizumab effects on memory and regulatory T cells. Whole-study findings and limits: In unstimulated cells, naive T cells appeared more diverse than memory T cells and seemed major alloresponse contributors. Siplizumab significantly lowered the alloreactive sequences that could be traced to unstimulated CD4+ memory cells. Among alloreactive clones, only a minor fraction mapped to unstimulated subsets.

The CDR3 has 13 amino acids. The germline V gene encodes CDR1 SGHTA and CDR2 FQGNSA. Germline trimming cut 6 bases from V and 8 bases from J; bases unmatched to any gene: 7. Each sample yielded roughly 92,000 assayed TCR templates. Libraries were prepared by immunoSEQ multiplex PCR; TCRdb keeps only in-frame clonotypes and omits some of them. The sample lists some 100,000 clones, more than 85% occurring once. This clonotype originated in a human donor in good health. Sequenced input: CD8+ T cells sorted from blood. This chain connects TRBV7-2 to TRBJ1-2; 9 bases line up with TRBD1. DNA for the CDR3: TGTGCCAGCAGATGGACAGGGGTAGAGGGCTACACCTTC. Amino acids: CASRWTGVEGYTF.